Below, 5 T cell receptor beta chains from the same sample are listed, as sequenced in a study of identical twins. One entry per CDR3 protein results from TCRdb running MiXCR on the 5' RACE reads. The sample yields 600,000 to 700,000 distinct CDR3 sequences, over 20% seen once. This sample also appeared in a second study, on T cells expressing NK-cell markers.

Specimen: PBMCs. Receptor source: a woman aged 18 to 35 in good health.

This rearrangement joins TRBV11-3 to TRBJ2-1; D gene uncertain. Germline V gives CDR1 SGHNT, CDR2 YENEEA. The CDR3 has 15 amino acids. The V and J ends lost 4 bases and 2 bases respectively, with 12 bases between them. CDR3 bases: TGTGCCAGCAGCTCCTTCAGTAGCCCCTACAATGAGCAGTTCTTC. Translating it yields CASSSFSSPYNEQFF.

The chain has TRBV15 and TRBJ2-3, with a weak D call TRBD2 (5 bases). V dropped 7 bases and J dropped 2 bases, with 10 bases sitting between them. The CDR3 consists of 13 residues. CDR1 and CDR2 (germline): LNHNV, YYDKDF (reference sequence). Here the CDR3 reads CATTTGFTDTQYF. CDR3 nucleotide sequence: TGTGCCACCACAACGGGATTCACAGATACGCAGTATTTT. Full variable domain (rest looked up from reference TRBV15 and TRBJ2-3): DAMVIQNPRYQVTQFGKPVTLSCSQTLNHNVMYWYQQKSSQAPKLLFHYYDKDFNNEADTPDNFQSRRPNTSFCFLDIRSPGLGDTAMYLCATTTGFTDTQYFGPGTRLTVL.

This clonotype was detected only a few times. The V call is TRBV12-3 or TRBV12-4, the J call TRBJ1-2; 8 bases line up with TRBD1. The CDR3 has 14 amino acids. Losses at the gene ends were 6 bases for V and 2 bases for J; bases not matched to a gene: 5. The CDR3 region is CASSRTGMNYGYTF. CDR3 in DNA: TGTGCCAGCAGCCGGACAGGGATGAACTATGGCTACACCTTC.

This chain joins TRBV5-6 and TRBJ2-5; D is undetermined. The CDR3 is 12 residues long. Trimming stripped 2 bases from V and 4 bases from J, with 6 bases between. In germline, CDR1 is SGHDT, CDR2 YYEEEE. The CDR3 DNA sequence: TGTGCCAGCAGCTTTAGCCCAGAGACCCAGTACTTC. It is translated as CASSFSPETQYF.

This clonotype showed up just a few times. CDR3 nucleotide sequence: TGTGCCATCAGTGAGTCGGTAGCGAACACCGGGGAGCTGTTTTTT. Its translation is CAISESVANTGELFF. V and J are TRBV10-3 and TRBJ2-2; no definite D call. The CDR3 loop spans 15 amino acids. Trimming took 0 bases from V and 0 from J, leaving 5 bases between them. Germline V gene data show CDR1 as ENHRY and CDR2 as SYGVKD.